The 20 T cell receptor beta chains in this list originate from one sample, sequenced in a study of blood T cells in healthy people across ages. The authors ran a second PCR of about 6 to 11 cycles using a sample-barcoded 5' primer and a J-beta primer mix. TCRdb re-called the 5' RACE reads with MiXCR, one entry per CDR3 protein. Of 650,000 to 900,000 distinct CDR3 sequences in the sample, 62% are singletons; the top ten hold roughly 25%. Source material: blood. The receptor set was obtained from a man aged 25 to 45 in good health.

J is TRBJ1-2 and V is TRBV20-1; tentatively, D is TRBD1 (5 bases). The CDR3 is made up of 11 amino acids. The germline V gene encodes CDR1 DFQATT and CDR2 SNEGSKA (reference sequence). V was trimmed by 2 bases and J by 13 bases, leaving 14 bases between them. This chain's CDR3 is CSARYTGGFTF. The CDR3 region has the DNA TGCAGTGCTAGATATACGGGGGGGTTCACCTTC.

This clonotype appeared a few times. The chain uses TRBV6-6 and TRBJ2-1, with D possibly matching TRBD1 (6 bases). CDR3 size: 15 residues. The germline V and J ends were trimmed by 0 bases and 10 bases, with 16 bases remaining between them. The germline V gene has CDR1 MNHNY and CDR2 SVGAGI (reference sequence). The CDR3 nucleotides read TGTGCCAGCAGTTACTCGCAGGGGAGCTCCTACGAGCAGTTCTTC. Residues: CASSYSQGSSYEQFF.

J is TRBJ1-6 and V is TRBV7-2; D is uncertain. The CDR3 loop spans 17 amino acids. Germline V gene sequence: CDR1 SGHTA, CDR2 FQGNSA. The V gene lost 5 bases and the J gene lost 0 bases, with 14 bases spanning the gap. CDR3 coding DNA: TGTGCCAGCAGCATTGGAGGGCCCAGCTCCTATAATTCACCCCTCCACTTT. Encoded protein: CASSIGGPSSYNSPLHF.

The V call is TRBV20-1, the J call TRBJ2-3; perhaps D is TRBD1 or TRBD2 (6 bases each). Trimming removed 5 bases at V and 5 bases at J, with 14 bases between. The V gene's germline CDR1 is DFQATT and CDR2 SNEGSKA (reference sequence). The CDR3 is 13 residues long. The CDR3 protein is CSAGTGAGDTQYF. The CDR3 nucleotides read TGCAGTGCTGGGACGGGGGCGGGAGATACGCAGTATTTT.

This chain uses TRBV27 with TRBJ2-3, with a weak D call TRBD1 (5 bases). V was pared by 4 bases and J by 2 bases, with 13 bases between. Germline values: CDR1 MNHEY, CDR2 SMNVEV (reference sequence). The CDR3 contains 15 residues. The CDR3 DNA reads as TGTGCCAGCAGTTCCGCGACAGATTTCACAGATACGCAGTATTTT. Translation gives CASSSATDFTDTQYF.

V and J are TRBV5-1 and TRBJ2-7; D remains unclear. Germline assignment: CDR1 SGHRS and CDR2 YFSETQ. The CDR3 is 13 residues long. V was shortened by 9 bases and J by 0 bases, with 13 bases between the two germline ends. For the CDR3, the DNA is TGCGCCATAGGGCCGGAGAGCTCCTACGAGCAGTACTTC. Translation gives CAIGPESSYEQYF.

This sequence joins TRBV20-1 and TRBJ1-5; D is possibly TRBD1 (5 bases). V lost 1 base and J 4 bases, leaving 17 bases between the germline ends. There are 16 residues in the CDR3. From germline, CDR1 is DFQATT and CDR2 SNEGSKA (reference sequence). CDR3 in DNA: TGCAGTGCTAGAGTAGACCAGGGACCCGGGAATCAGCCCCAGCATTTT. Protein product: CSARVDQGPGNQPQHF.

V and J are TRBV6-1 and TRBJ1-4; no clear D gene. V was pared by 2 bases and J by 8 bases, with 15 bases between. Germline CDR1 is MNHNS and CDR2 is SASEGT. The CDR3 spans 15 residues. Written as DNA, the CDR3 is TGTGCCAGCAGTGAACCCGAGGGTCGGAAGGAAAAACTGTTTTTT. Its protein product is CASSEPEGRKEKLFF.

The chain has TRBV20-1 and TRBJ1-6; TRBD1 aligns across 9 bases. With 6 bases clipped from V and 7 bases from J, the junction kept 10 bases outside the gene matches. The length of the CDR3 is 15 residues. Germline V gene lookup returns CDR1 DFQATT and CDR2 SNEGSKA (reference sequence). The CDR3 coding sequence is TGCAGTGCCGAGAGGAACAGGGGGCAAAATTCACCCCTCCACTTT. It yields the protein CSAERNRGQNSPLHF.

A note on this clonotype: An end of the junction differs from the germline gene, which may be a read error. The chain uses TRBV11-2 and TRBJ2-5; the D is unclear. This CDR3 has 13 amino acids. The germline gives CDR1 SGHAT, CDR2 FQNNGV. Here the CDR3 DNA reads TGCGCCAGCAGCCCGCACCAATGGGAGACCCAGTACTTC. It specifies CASSPHQWETQYF. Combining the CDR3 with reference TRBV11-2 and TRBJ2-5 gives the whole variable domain EAGVAQSPRYKIIEKRQSVAFWCNPISGHATLYWYQQILGQGPKLLIQFQNNGVVDDSQLPKDRFSAERLKGVDSTLKIQPAKLEDSAVYLCASSPHQWETQYFGPGTRLLVL.

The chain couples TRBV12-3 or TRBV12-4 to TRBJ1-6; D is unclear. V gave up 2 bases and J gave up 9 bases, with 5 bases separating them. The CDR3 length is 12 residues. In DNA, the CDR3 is TGTGCCAGCAGTTTACGGACTTCACCCCTCCACTTT. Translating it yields CASSLRTSPLHF.

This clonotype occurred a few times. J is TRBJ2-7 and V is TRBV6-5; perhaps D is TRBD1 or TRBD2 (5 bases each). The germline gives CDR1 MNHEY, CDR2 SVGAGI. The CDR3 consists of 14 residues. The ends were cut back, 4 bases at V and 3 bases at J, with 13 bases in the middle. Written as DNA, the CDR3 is TGTGCCAGCAGTTCCGGGACGAGGAACTACGAGCAGTACTTC. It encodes CASSSGTRNYEQYF.

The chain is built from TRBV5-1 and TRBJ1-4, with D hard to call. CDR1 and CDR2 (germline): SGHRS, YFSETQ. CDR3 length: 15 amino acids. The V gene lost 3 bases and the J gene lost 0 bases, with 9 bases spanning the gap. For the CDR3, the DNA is TGCGCCAGCAGCTCCCGACCAGCAACTAATGAAAAACTGTTTTTT. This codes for CASSSRPATNEKLFF.

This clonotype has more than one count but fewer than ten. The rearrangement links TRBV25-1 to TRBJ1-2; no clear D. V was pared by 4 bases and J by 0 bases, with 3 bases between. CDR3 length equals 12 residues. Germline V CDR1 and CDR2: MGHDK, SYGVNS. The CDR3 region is CASSGANYGYTF. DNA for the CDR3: TGTGCCAGCAGTGGGGCTAACTATGGCTACACCTTC.

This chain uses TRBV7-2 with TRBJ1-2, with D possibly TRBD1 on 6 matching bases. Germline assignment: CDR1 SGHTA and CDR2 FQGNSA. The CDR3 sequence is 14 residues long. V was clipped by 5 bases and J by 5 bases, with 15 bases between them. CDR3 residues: CASSPPGVKYGYTF. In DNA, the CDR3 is TGTGCCAGCAGCCCTCCAGGGGTTAAATATGGCTACACCTTC.

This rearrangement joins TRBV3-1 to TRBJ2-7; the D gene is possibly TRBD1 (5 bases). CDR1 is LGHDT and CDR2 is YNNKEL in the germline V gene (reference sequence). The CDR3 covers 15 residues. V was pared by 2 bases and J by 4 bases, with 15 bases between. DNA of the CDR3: TGTGCCAGCAGCCAAATGTTGGGGCAAACTTACGAGCAGTACTTC. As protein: CASSQMLGQTYEQYF.

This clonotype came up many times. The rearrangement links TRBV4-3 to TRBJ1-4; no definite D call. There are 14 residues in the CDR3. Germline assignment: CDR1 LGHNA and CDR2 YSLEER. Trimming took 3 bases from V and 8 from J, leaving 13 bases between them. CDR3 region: CASSQNSIGEKLFF. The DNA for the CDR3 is TGCGCCAGCAGCCAGAACAGTATAGGAGAAAAACTGTTTTTT.

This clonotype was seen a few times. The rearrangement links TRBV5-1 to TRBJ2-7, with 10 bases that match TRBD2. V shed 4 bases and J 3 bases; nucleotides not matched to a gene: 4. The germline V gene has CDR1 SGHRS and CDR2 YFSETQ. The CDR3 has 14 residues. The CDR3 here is CASSMSSGGYEQYF. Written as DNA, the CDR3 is TGCGCCAGCAGCATGTCTAGCGGGGGCTACGAGCAGTACTTC.

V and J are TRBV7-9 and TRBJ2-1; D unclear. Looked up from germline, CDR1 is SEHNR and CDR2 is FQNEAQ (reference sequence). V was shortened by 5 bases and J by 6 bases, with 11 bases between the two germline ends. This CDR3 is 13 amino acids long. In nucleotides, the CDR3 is TGTGCCAGCAGCCCCTCGCCATCCAATGAGCAGTTCTTC. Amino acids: CASSPSPSNEQFF.

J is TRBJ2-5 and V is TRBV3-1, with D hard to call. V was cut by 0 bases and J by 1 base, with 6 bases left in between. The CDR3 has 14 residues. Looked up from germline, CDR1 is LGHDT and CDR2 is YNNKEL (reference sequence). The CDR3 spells CASSQDFSQETQYF. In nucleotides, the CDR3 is TGTGCCAGCAGCCAAGATTTCTCCCAAGAGACCCAGTACTTC.